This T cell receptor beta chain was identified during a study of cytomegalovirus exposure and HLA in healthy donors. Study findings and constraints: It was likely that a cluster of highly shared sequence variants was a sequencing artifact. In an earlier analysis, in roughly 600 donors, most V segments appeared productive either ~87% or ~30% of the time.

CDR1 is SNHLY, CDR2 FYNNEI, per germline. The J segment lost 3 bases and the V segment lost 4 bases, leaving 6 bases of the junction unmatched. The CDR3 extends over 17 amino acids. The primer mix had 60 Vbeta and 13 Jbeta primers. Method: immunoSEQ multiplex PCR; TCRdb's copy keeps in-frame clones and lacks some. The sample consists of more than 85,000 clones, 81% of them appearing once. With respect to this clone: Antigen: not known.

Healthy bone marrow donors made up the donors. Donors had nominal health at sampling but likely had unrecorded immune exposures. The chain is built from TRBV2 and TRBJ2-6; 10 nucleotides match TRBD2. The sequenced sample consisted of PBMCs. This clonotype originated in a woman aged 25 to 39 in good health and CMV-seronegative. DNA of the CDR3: TGTGCCAGCAGTGGAAGCGGGAGGGCCTTTGGGGCCAACGTCCTGACTTTC. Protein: CASSGSGRAFGANVLTF.